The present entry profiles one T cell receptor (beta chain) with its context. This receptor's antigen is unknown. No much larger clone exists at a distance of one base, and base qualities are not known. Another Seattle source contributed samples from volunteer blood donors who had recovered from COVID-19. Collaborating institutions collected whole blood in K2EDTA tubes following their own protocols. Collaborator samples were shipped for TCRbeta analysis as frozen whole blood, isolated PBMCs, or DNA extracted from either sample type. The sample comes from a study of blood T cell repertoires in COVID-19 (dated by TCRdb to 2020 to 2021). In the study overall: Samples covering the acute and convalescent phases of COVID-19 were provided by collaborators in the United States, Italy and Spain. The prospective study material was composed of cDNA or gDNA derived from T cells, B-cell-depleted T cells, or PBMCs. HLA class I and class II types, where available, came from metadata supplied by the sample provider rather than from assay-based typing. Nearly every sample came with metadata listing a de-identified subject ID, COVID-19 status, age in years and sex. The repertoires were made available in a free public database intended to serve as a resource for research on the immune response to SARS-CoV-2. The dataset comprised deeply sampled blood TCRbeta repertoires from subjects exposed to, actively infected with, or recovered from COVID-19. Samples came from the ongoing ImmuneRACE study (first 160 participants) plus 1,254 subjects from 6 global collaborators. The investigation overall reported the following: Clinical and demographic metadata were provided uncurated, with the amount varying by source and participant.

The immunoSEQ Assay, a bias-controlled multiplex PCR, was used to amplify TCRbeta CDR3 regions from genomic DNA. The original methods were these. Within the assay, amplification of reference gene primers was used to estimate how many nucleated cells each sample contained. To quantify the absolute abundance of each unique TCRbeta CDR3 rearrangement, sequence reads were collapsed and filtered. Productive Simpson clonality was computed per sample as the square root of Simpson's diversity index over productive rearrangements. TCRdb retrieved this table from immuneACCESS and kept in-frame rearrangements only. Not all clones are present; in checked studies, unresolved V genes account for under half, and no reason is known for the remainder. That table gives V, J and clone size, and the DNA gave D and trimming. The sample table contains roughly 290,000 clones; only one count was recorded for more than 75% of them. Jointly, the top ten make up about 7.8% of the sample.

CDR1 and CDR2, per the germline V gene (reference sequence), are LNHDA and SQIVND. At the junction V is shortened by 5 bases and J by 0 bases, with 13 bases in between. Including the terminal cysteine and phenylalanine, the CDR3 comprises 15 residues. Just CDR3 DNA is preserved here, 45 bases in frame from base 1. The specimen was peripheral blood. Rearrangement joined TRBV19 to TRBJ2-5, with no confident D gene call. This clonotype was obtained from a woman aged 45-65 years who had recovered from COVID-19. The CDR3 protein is CASSFVYPYQETQYF. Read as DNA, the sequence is TGTGCCAGTAGTTTCGTCTACCCGTACCAAGAGACCCAGTACTTC. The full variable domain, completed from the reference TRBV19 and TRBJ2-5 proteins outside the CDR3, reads DGGITQSPKYLFRKEGQNVTLSCEQNLNHDAMYWYRQDPGQGLRLIYYSQIVNDFQKGDIAEGYSVSREKKESFPLTVTSAQKNPTAFYLCASSFVYPYQETQYFGPGTRLLVL.